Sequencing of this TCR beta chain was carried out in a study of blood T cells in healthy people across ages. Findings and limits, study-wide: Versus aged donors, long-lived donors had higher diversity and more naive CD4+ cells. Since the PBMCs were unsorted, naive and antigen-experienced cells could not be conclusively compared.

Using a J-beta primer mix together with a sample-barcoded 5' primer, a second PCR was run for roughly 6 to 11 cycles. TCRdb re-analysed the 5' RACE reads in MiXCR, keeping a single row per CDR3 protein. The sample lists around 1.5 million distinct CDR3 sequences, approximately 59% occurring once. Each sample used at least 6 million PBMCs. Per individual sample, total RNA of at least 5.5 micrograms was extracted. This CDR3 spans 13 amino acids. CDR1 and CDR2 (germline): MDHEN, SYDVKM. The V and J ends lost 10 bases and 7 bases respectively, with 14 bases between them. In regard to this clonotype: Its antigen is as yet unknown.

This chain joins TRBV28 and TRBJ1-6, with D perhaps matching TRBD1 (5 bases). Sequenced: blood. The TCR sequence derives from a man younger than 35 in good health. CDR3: CATKTPGNSPLHF. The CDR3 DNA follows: TGTGCCACAAAGACCCCAGGGAATTCACCCCTCCACTTT.